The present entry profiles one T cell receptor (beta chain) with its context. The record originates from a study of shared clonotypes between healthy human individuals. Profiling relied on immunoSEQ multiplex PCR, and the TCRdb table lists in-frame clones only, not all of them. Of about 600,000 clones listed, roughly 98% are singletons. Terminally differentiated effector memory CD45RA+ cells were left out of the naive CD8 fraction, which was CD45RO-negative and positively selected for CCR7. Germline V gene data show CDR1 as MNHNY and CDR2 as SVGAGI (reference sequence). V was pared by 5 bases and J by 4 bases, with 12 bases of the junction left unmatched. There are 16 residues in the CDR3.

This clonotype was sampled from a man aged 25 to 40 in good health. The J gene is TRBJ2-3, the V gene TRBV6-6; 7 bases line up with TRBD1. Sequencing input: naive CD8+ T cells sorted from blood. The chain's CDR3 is CASSQKGTDRADTQYF. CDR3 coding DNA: TGTGCCAGCAGTCAGAAAGGGACAGACCGCGCAGATACGCAGTATTTT.